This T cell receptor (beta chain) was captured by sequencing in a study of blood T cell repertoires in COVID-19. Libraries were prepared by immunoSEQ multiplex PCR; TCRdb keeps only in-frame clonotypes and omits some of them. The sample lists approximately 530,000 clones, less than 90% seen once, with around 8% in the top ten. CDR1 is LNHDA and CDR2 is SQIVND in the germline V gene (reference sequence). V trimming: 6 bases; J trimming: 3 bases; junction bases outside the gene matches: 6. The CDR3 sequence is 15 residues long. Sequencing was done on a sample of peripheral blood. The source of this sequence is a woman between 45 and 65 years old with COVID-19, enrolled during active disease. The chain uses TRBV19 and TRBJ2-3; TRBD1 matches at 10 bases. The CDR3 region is CASRTGTGATDTQYF. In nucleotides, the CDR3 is TGTGCCAGTAGGACCGGGACAGGGGCGACAGATACGCAGTATTTT.